The 32 T cell receptor beta chains below come from one sample, sequenced in a study of shared clonotypes between healthy human individuals. Naive CD8 cells, CD45RO-negative and positively selected for CCR7, excluded terminally differentiated effector memory CD45RA+ cells. Clones were read by immunoSEQ multiplex PCR, and TCRdb kept only the in-frame ones, dropping some. Of about 2 million clones in the sample, about 94% were seen once. Sequences were obtained from naive CD8+ T cells sorted from blood. The source is a man aged 18-30 years in good health.

The chain has TRBV6-5 and TRBJ2-7; unclear D gene. The CDR3 totals 14 residues. The germline V and J ends were trimmed by 5 bases and 5 bases, with 16 bases remaining between them. CDR1 is MNHEY and CDR2 is SVGAGI in the germline V gene. The CDR3 here is CASSPISPLNEQYF. CDR3 coding DNA: TGTGCCAGCAGTCCCATTAGTCCTTTGAACGAGCAGTACTTC.

This clone was seen a single time. The chain recombines TRBV6-6 with TRBJ2-5; D is ambiguous. The V end was cut by 0 bases, the J end by 2 bases, with 7 bases between. The CDR3 loop spans 14 amino acids. Germline V gene data show CDR1 as MNHNY and CDR2 as SVGAGI (reference sequence). CDR3 sequence: CASSYSSKQETQYF. In DNA, the CDR3 is TGTGCCAGCAGTTACTCGTCGAAACAAGAGACCCAGTACTTC.

J is TRBJ2-7 and V is TRBV11-2, with 13 bases lining up with TRBD2. Unmatched junction bases numbered 4, after V lost 3 bases and J lost 2 bases. The CDR3 loop spans 16 amino acids. Germline CDR1 is SGHAT and CDR2 is FQNNGV. In DNA form, the CDR3 reads TGTGCCAGCAGCTTGGCGGGACTAGCGGGAACCTACGAGCAGTACTTC. It codes for CASSLAGLAGTYEQYF.

V and J are TRBV28 and TRBJ1-5; D gene ambiguous. CDR3 length: 15 amino acids. Per the germline V gene, CDR1 is MDHEN and CDR2 is SYDVKM. Between the trimmed V and J ends, which lost 2 bases and 0 bases, there was a span of 8 bases. This chain's CDR3 is CASSLSTYSNQPQHF. DNA of the CDR3: TGTGCCAGCAGTTTAAGTACGTATAGCAATCAGCCCCAGCATTTT.

The rearrangement joins TRBV10-2 to TRBJ1-6; possibly TRBD1 for D (5 bases). This CDR3 has 15 residues. CDR1 and CDR2 from the germline V gene are WSHSY and SAAADI. The V end was cut by 0 bases, the J end by 5 bases, with 8 bases between. CDR3 sequence reads: CASSESGGHNSPLHF. Written as DNA, the CDR3 is TGCGCCAGCAGTGAGTCGGGGGGACATAATTCACCCCTCCACTTT.

The chain recombines TRBV10-3 with TRBJ2-7; 12 bases are shared with TRBD2. With 1 base clipped from V and 2 bases from J, the junction kept 6 bases outside the gene matches. The CDR3 has 17 residues. Germline lookup yields CDR1 ENHRY and CDR2 SYGVKD. CDR3 in amino acids: CAISEWTSGISTYEQYF. The CDR3 DNA is TGTGCCATCAGTGAGTGGACTAGCGGGATAAGTACCTACGAGCAGTACTTC.

Remarks on this clone: The sample carries other DNA sequences with the same CDR3. The V call is TRBV28, the J call TRBJ2-7; TRBD1 aligns across 11 bases. Germline assignment: CDR1 MDHEN and CDR2 SYDVKM. This CDR3 comprises 13 residues. V lost 6 bases, J lost 3 bases, and 1 base stayed unmatched. CDR3 nucleotides: TGTGCCAGCAGGGGGACAGGGGGCTACGAGCAGTACTTC. Translating gives CASRGTGGYEQYF.

This sequence joins TRBV30 and TRBJ2-3; D ambiguous. CDR1 and CDR2 from the germline V gene are GTSNPN and SVGIG (reference sequence). This CDR3 spans 14 amino acids. V was cut by 4 bases and J by 2 bases, with 13 bases left in between. The CDR3 DNA reads as TGTGCCTGGACGAGGACGGCTGACACAGATACGCAGTATTTT. It yields the protein CAWTRTADTDTQYF.

The chain combines TRBV27 with TRBJ1-1; TRBD1 is a possible D gene (6 bases). The CDR3 runs to 13 residues. The germline CDR1 and CDR2 sequences are MNHEY and SMNVEV (reference sequence). The germline V and J ends were trimmed by 3 bases and 8 bases, with 13 bases remaining between them. CDR3 protein: CASSFGGVGEAFF. CDR3 coding DNA: TGTGCCAGCAGTTTCGGGGGCGTCGGGGAAGCTTTCTTT.

The gene calls are TRBV27 and TRBJ1-1; D is undetermined. In germline, CDR1 is MNHEY, CDR2 SMNVEV (reference sequence). V shed 3 bases and J shed 1 base, with 6 bases lying between them. CDR3 length: 13 amino acids. The CDR3 protein is CASSFVKNTEAFF. Here the CDR3 DNA reads TGTGCCAGCAGTTTCGTGAAGAACACTGAAGCTTTCTTT.

This sequence joins TRBV5-3 and TRBJ1-1, with D maybe TRBD1 (5 bases). TRBV5-3 is an ORF; its function is uncertain. There are 17 residues in the CDR3. Trimming shortened V by 0 bases and J by 0 bases, and 15 bases separated the two germline ends. This CDR3 reads CARSLGAHRLLNTEAFF. CDR3 sequence (DNA): TGTGCCAGAAGCTTGGGTGCCCACAGGTTATTGAACACTGAAGCTTTCTTT.

In DNA form, the CDR3 reads TGTGCCAGCAGCCACGGCCCCAGCGGGAGCTCCTACGAGCAGTACTTC. Residues: CASSHGPSGSSYEQYF. This chain joins TRBV7-2 and TRBJ2-7; 8 bases are a match to TRBD2. Germline V gene data show CDR1 as SGHTA and CDR2 as FQGNSA. The V and J ends lost 5 bases and 0 bases, in that order; junction bases with no gene match: 9. The CDR3 runs to 16 residues.

V gene TRBV7-2 combines with J gene TRBJ1-2, with D unresolved. V lost 1 base and J lost 3, with 9 bases in between. CDR3 length: 14 amino acids. CDR1 is SGHTA and CDR2 is FQGNSA in the germline V gene. The CDR3 here is CASSLGPEDYGYTF. DNA for the CDR3: TGTGCCAGCAGCTTAGGACCAGAGGACTATGGCTACACCTTC. Drawing the rest from reference TRBV7-2 and TRBJ1-2, the complete variable domain is GAGVSQSPSNKVTEKGKDVELRCDPISGHTALYWYRQSLGQGLEFLIYFQGNSAPDKSGLPSDRFSAERTGGSVSTLTIQRTQQEDSAVYLCASSLGPEDYGYTFGSGTRLTVV.

The chain joins TRBV6-5 to TRBJ2-2; TRBD1 might be the D (5 bases). CDR3 length equals 15 residues. Between the trimmed V and J ends, which lost 6 bases and 1 base, there was a span of 12 bases. The germline V gene has CDR1 MNHEY and CDR2 SVGAGI. Here the CDR3 reads CASRPLTENTGELFF. The CDR3 coding sequence is TGTGCCAGCAGACCCCTGACAGAGAACACCGGGGAGCTGTTTTTT.

The rearrangement uses TRBV7-3 and TRBJ1-2; D ambiguous. V was shortened by 2 bases and J by 6 bases, with 13 bases between the two germline ends. Germline-derived CDR1 and CDR2 are SGHTA and FQGTGA. CDR3 length: 14 residues. The CDR3 region has the DNA TGTGCCAGCAGCTTAGCCCCCGAGGAAAATGGCTACACCTTC. Protein sequence: CASSLAPEENGYTF.

V gene TRBV9 combines with J gene TRBJ1-4, with no clear D. CDR3 size: 12 residues. Germline CDR1 SGDLS, CDR2 YYNGEE. Trimming took 3 bases from V and 6 from J, leaving 6 bases between them. CDR3 region: CASSGRDEKLFF. CDR3 nucleotides: TGTGCCAGCAGCGGACGGGATGAAAAACTGTTTTTT. Full variable domain (missing parts from reference TRBV9 and TRBJ1-4): DSGVTQTPKHLITATGQRVTLRCSPRSGDLSVYWYQQSLDQGLQFLIQYYNGEERAKGNILERFSAQQFPDLHSELNLSSLELGDSALYFCASSGRDEKLFFGSGTQLSVL.

The rearrangement joins TRBV27 to TRBJ2-7, with D perhaps TRBD2 (6 bases). Looked up from germline, CDR1 is MNHEY and CDR2 is SMNVEV (reference sequence). The CDR3 extends over 14 amino acids. V gave up 5 bases and J gave up 3 bases, with 14 bases separating them. The CDR3 DNA is TGTGCCAGCAGTGCAACCGGGAGCGGCTACGAGCAGTACTTC. This gives the protein CASSATGSGYEQYF.

The chain combines TRBV5-6 with TRBJ1-3; a weak D match, TRBD1 (5 bases). From germline, CDR1 is SGHDT and CDR2 YYEEEE. The CDR3 spans 15 residues. V was trimmed by 1 base and J by 2 bases, leaving 10 bases between them. The CDR3 DNA reads as TGTGCCAGCAGCTTGAGGGACGTAACTGGAAACACCATATATTTT. Translation: CASSLRDVTGNTIYF.

This sequence joins TRBV5-1 and TRBJ2-5, with 9 bases lining up with TRBD2. The CDR3 runs to 16 residues. V was pared by 0 bases and J by 7 bases, with 10 bases of the junction left unmatched. CDR1 is SGHRS and CDR2 is YFSETQ in the germline V gene. CDR3 amino acids: CASSLAVAGEAGTQYF. The CDR3 nucleotides are TGCGCCAGCAGCTTGGCGGTAGCGGGAGAGGCTGGGACCCAGTACTTC. Full variable domain (remainder filled in from reference TRBV5-1 and TRBJ2-5): KAGVTQTPRYLIKTRGQQVTLSCSPISGHRSVSWYQQTPGQGLQFLFEYFSETQRNKGNFPGRFSGRQFSNSRSEMNVSTLELGDSALYLCASSLAVAGEAGTQYFGPGTRLLVL.

This sequence joins TRBV14 and TRBJ2-2; 7 bases map to TRBD1. The germline V gene has CDR1 SGHDN and CDR2 FVKESK. This CDR3 has 15 residues. V dropped 4 bases and J dropped 2; count of bases not matched to a gene: 4. CDR3 nucleotides: TGTGCCAGCAGCCTTGGGACAGTTAACACCGGGGAGCTGTTTTTT. Its protein product is CASSLGTVNTGELFF.

The CDR3 DNA is TGTGCCAGCTCACCACAGGGGGCGGTCAATGAGCAGTTCTTC. Protein sequence: CASSPQGAVNEQFF. V gene TRBV18 combines with J gene TRBJ2-1; 7 bases line up with TRBD1. Germline V gives CDR1 KGHSH, CDR2 LQKENI. CDR3 length: 14 amino acids. Trimming removed 1 base from V and 6 bases from J; junction bases left unmatched: 3.

Here the CDR3 DNA reads TGTGCCAGCAGTTTCCGGGGGCCGCTCTACGAGCAGTACTTC. As protein: CASSFRGPLYEQYF. J is TRBJ2-7 and V is TRBV27, with D possibly called TRBD1 or TRBD2 (6 bases each). Trimming stripped 3 bases from V and 3 bases from J, with 12 bases between. Germline assignment: CDR1 MNHEY and CDR2 SMNVEV (reference sequence). The CDR3 runs to 14 residues.

The rearrangement links TRBV13 to TRBJ2-7, with 7 bases matching TRBD1. CDR1 is PRHDT and CDR2 is FYEKMQ in the germline V gene (reference sequence). J gave up 0 bases and V 5 bases, and 4 bases lay outside the gene matches. The CDR3 is made up of 14 amino acids. This CDR3 is CASSVGTASYEQYF. In DNA, the CDR3 is TGTGCCAGCAGCGTCGGGACAGCCTCCTACGAGCAGTACTTC.

The J gene is TRBJ2-7, the V gene TRBV7-9; TRBD1 aligns across 9 bases. Germline V gene data show CDR1 as SEHNR and CDR2 as FQNEAQ (reference sequence). This CDR3 is built from 17 residues. V shed 4 bases and J 7 bases; nucleotides not matched to a gene: 17. This chain's CDR3 is CASSSVPGQGPFEEQYF. As DNA, the CDR3 is TGTGCCAGCAGCTCCGTCCCGGGACAGGGCCCCTTTGAGGAGCAGTACTTC.

The chain has TRBV27 and TRBJ1-6; 7 bases are shared with TRBD1. The ends lost 2 bases at V and 7 bases at J; junction bases unmatched: 5. CDR3 length equals 15 residues. Germline CDR1 and CDR2: MNHEY and SMNVEV (reference sequence). This chain's CDR3 is CASSLVVTGNSPLHF. In DNA, the CDR3 is TGTGCCAGCAGTTTAGTGGTGACAGGGAATTCACCCCTCCACTTT.

V usage is TRBV29-1 and J usage is TRBJ2-7; possibly TRBD2 for D (6 bases). CDR1 is SQVTM, CDR2 ANQGSEA, per germline. The CDR3 totals 13 residues. With 5 bases removed from V and 0 bases from J, the gap between germline ends came to 11 bases. CDR3 nucleotides: TGCAGCGTTCTAGCGCTGAGCTCCTACGAGCAGTACTTC. The encoded protein is CSVLALSSYEQYF.

V and J are TRBV5-1 and TRBJ2-1; no clear D. Trimming pared 2 bases from V and 7 bases from J, leaving 7 bases between. CDR3 length equals 12 residues. From germline, CDR1 is SGHRS and CDR2 YFSETQ. DNA for the CDR3: TGCGCCAGCAGCTTAGGCCGAAATGAGCAGTTCTTC. Protein: CASSLGRNEQFF.

The chain has TRBV21-1 and TRBJ1-5. TRBV21-1 is an annotated pseudogene. The CDR3 totals 15 residues. The CDR3 protein is CASSKVRERTGPQHF. The CDR3 coding sequence is TGTGCCAGCAGCAAAGTGAGGGAAAGGACGGGGCCCCAGCATTTT.

This chain joins TRBV4-1 and TRBJ2-1; D is perhaps TRBD1 (5 bases). CDR1 is MGHRA, CDR2 YSYEKL, per germline. Trimming left V 2 bases short and J 6 bases short, with 14 bases between. This CDR3 spans 15 amino acids. CDR3 DNA: TGCGCCAGCAGCCAATTAGACAGATCGGGCAATGAGCAGTTCTTC. Translating it yields CASSQLDRSGNEQFF.

The J gene is TRBJ2-1, the V gene TRBV7-8; D might be TRBD1 (5 bases). This CDR3 has 14 amino acids. Germline CDR1 SGHVS, CDR2 FQNEAQ. Trimming shortened V by 5 bases and J by 5 bases, and 13 bases separated the two germline ends. CDR3 DNA: TGTGCCAGCAGCGTGGAACCCAGGGACAATGAGCAGTTCTTC. Translating gives CASSVEPRDNEQFF.

The chain is built from TRBV2 and TRBJ1-1, with D possibly matching TRBD1 (6 bases). V lost 8 bases and J lost 5, with 12 bases in between. The CDR3 spans 12 residues. Germline CDR1 is SNHLY and CDR2 is FYNNEI. Here the CDR3 DNA reads TGTGCCAGCCCAGTAGGGGGAACTGAAGCTTTCTTT. Translation: CASPVGGTEAFF.

For this clone: Distinct nucleotide sequences in the sample also encode this CDR3. The rearrangement links TRBV19 to TRBJ2-7; maybe TRBD2 (6 bases). The germline gives CDR1 LNHDA, CDR2 SQIVND (reference sequence). V dropped 1 base and J dropped 4 bases, with 14 bases sitting between them. This CDR3 spans 15 amino acids. The CDR3 is CASSIVGDSLYEQYF. The CDR3 coding sequence is TGTGCCAGTAGTATAGTGGGGGACTCGTTATACGAGCAGTACTTC.